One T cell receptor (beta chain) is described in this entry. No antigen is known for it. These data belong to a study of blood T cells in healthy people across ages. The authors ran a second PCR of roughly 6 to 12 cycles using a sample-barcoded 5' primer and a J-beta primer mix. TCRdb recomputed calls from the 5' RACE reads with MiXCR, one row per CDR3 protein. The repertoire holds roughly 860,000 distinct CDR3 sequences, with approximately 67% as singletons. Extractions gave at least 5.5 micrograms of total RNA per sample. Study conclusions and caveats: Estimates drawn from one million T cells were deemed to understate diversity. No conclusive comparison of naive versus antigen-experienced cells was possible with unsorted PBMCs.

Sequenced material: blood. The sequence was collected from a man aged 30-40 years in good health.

The CDR3 protein is CASSEGEPFGGGYTF. The CDR3 DNA sequence: TGTGCCAGCAGTGAAGGGGAGCCCTTCGGAGGTGGCTACACCTTC. This chain joins TRBV2 and TRBJ1-2; D not resolved. Germline V lookup: CDR1 SNHLY, CDR2 FYNNEI. This CDR3 region has 15 residues. Trimming stripped 1 base from V and 7 bases from J, with 16 bases between.